Listed below are T cell receptor beta chains from one sample, sequenced in a study of glioma-infiltrating T cells. TCRdb called the multiplex PCR reads again in MiXCR, with one record for every CDR3 protein. The data contain 100,000 to 150,000 distinct CDR3 sequences, approximately 25% of them singletons. The specimen was glioma tissue, nonneoplastic brain tissue, or PBMCs (not recorded which). The source of these receptors is a human donor with low-grade glioma or glioblastoma, undergoing nonglioma brain surgery, or in good health (not recorded which). CDR3s include the opening cysteine and the closing phenylalanine or tryptophan. D genes are given only for firm matches.

j_call d_call v_call cdr3_aa
TRBJ1-1 - TRBV29-1 CSVEVGGSLSAFF
TRBJ2-3 - TRBV29-1 CSVEIGQSNTDTQYF
TRBJ2-7 - TRBV19 CASGTGNYEQYF
TRBJ2-7 - TRBV20-1 CSARPTGLSSYEQYF
TRBJ2-4 - TRBV11-2 CASSLEGAGGLQYF
TRBJ1-2 - TRBV16 CASSQSITSAYGYTF
TRBJ2-1 - TRBV14 CASSQASANEQFF
TRBJ1-1 - TRBV29-1 CSAPSQGDTEAFF
TRBJ2-4 - TRBV6-1 CASSPRRGLAKNIQYF
TRBJ2-1 TRBD2 TRBV5-4 CASSLAASGINEQFF
TRBJ1-2 TRBD1 TRBV10-3 CATGQGRGYTF
TRBJ1-4 - TRBV4-1 CASSQDRGQAEGGEKLFF
TRBJ2-3 - TRBV7-8 CASSHQRVQSADTQYF
TRBJ2-5 - TRBV6-2/TRBV6-3 CASSYRFSETQYF
TRBJ1-6 TRBD1 TRBV6-1 CASRRTGAGNSPLHF
TRBJ1-1 - TRBV7-9 CASSPSLIRGLKNTEAFF
TRBJ2-3 TRBD2 TRBV7-2 CASSPVAGGYTDTQYF
TRBJ1-5 TRBD1 TRBV28 CASGQGDNQPQHF
TRBJ2-7 - TRBV14 CASSRVRTRAYEQYF
TRBJ2-5 - TRBV9 CASSVGGGGRLETQYF
TRBJ2-3 TRBD1 TRBV27 CASSFRTGYGTDTQYF
TRBJ2-5 TRBD1 TRBV28 CASGQGSETQYF
TRBJ2-1 TRBD1 TRBV7-9 CASSSGTGGGEQFF
TRBJ1-5 - TRBV6-1 CASSEQSGNQPQHF
TRBJ2-7 - TRBV30 CAWSVTEGYEQYF
TRBJ1-2 - TRBV20-1 CSARDVTLNYGYTF
TRBJ2-5 - TRBV2 CASTVGLNRETQYF
TRBJ2-1 TRBD2 TRBV6-1 CASSPRLAGGYEQFF
TRBJ2-7 - TRBV4-1 CASSTPYEQYF